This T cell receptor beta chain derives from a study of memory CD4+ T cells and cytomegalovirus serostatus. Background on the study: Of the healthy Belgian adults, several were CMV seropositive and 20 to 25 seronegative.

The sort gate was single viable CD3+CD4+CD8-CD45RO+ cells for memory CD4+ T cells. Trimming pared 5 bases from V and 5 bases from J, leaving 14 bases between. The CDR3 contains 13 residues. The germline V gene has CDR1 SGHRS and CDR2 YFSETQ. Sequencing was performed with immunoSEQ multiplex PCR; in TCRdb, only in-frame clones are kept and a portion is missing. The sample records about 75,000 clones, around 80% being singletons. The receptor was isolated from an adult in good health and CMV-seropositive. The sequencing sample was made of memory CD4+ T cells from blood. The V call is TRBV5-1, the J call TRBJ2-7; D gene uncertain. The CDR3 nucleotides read TGCGCCAGCAGACAACGAGCAGGCGACGAGCAGTACTTC. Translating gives CASRQRAGDEQYF.